This TCR beta chain appears in the sequencing data of a study of cytomegalovirus exposure and HLA in healthy donors. PCR was performed using 60 Vbeta and 13 Jbeta primers. Libraries were prepared by immunoSEQ multiplex PCR; TCRdb keeps only in-frame clonotypes and omits some of them. The data show 77,000 or so clones, 70% to 85% seen once. The CDR3 extends over 13 amino acids. CDR1 and CDR2 (germline): GTSNPN, SVGIG (reference sequence). The ends lost 6 bases at V and 5 bases at J; junction bases unmatched: 5. Sequencing was carried out using PBMCs. The chain employs TRBV30 and TRBJ1-5, with 9 bases identical to TRBD1. The sequence came from a woman in her thirties or forties in good health and CMV-seronegative. This CDR3 is CACTQGADQPQHF. CDR3 DNA sequence: TGTGCCTGTACACAGGGGGCGGATCAGCCCCAGCATTTT.